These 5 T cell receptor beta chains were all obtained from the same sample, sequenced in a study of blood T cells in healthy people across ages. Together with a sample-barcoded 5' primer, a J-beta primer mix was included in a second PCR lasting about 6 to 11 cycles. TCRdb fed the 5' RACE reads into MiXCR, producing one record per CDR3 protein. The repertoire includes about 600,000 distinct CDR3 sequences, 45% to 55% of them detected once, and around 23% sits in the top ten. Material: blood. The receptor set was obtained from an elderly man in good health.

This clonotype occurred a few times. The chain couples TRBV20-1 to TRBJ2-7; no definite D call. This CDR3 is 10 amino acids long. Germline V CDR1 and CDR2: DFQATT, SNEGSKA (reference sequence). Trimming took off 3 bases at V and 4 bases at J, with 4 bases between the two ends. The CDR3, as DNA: TGCAGTGCTAGTGGTTACGAGCAGTACTTC. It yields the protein CSASGYEQYF.

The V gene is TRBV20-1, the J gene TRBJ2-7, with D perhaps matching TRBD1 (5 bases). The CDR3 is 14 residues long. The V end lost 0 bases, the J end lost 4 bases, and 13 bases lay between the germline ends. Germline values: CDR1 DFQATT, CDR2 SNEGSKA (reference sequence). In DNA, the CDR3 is TGCAGTGCTAGAGATCCCCAGGGAAGGTACGAGCAGTACTTC. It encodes CSARDPQGRYEQYF.

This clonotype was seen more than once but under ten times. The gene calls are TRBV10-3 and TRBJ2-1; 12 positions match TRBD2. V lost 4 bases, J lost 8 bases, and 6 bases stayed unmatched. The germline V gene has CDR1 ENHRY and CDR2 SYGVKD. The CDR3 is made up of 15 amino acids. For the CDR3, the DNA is TGTGCCATCAGTGCCCTAGCGGGAGGGTCTCATGAGCAGTTCTTC. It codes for CAISALAGGSHEQFF.

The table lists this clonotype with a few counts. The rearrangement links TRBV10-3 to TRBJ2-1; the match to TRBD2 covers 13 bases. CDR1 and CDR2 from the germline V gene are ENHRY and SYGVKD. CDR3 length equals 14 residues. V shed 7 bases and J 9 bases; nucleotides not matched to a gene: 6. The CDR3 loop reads CAIMTSGGFGEQFF. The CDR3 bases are TGTGCCATCATGACTAGCGGGGGGTTTGGTGAGCAGTTCTTC.

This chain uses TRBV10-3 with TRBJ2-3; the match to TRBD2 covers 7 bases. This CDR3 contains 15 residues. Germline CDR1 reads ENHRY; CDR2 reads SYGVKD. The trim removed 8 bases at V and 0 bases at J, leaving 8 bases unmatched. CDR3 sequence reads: CAIDSGLSSTDTQYF. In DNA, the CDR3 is TGTGCCATCGACTCGGGACTATCTAGCACAGATACGCAGTATTTT.